A selection of T cell receptor beta chains follows, all from one sample in a study of blood T cell repertoires in COVID-19. Method: immunoSEQ multiplex PCR; TCRdb's copy keeps in-frame clones and lacks some. Of some 250,000 clones listed, roughly 84% are singletons. Sequenced: peripheral blood. The receptors were gathered from a woman younger than 30 with acute or convalescent COVID-19. The CDR3 runs from the conserved cysteine through the conserved F or W. The D gene is left open where the match is weak. Rows give clone size only sometimes, using once, few, many, or a class for an expanded clone.

TRBJ1-6 | TRBD1 | 16 | . | TRBV14 | TGTGCCAGCAGCCAAGACAACAGGGGACAAAATTCACCCCTCCACTTT | CASSQDNRGQNSPLHF
TRBJ2-6 | . | 16 | . | TRBV6-4 | TGTGCCAGCCCGAGCGCCCCGGGATCCGGGGCCAACGTCCTGACTTTC | CASPSAPGSGANVLTF
TRBJ2-3 | TRBD2 | 15 | . | TRBV7-9 | TGTGCCAGCAGCTTAGTACGGGGGGAGAAGGATACGCAGTATTTT | CASSLVRGEKDTQYF
TRBJ2-7 | TRBD2 | 14 | . | TRBV10-2 | TGCGCCAGCATAGCCAGGACTAGTTTCTACGAGCAGTACTTC | CASIARTSFYEQYF
TRBJ2-7 | . | 12 | . | TRBV5-1 | TGCGCCAGCACTGGACAGACTTACGAGCAGTACTTC | CASTGQTYEQYF
TRBJ1-2 | . | 15 | . | TRBV5-1 | TGCGCCAGCACCCCTACGACAGACCCCTATTATGGCTACACCTTC | CASTPTTDPYYGYTF
TRBJ2-7 | TRBD2 | 14 | . | TRBV30 | TGTGCCTGGAGTGTCGCTAGCGGGACTTACGAGCAGTACTTC | CAWSVASGTYEQYF
TRBJ2-1 | . | 12 | . | TRBV6-4 | TGTGCCAGCAGTGACCCGCCCGGTGAGCAGTTCTTC | CASSDPPGEQFF
TRBJ2-1 | TRBD2 | 15 | . | TRBV25-1 | TGTGCCAGCAGCTCCCGCATAGCGGGAGACAATGAGCAGTTCTTC | CASSSRIAGDNEQFF
TRBJ2-1 | . | 15 | . | TRBV19 | TGTGCCAGTAGTGCGGGATCGCGGAGCTACAATGAGCAGTTCTTC | CASSAGSRSYNEQFF
TRBJ1-6 | . | 15 | . | TRBV30 | TGTGCCTGGAGCAGCATGCCGGGGGAAAATTCACCCCTCCACTTT | CAWSSMPGENSPLHF
TRBJ1-5 | . | 15 | . | TRBV6-5 | TGTGCCAGCAGATCTACAGTCTATAGCAATCAGCCCCAGCATTTT | CASRSTVYSNQPQHF
TRBJ2-1 | . | 14 | . | TRBV13 | TGTGCCAGCAGCTTACAAGGGGGTATCTATGAGCAGTTCTTC | CASSLQGGIYEQFF
TRBJ2-1 | TRBD2 | 16 | . | TRBV27 | TGTGCCAGCAGCGTAGCGGGAGGGCCTCCCTACAATGAGCAGTTCTTC | CASSVAGGPPYNEQFF
TRBJ2-2 | TRBD2 | 16 | . | TRBV19 | TGTGCCAGTAACACCGGGACTAGCCTCGGGGCCGGGGAGCTGTTTTTT | CASNTGTSLGAGELFF
TRBJ2-7 | TRBD1 | 15 | . | TRBV6-5 | TGTGCCAGCAGTTCCACCGGGACAGGGTCCTACGAGCAGTACTTC | CASSSTGTGSYEQYF
TRBJ2-7 | . | 13 | . | TRBV11-2 | TGTGCCAGCAGCTTAGTGGAGGGATACGAGCAGTACTTC | CASSLVEGYEQYF
TRBJ2-1 | . | 15 | . | TRBV19 | TGTGCCAGTACCGTTGACAGCAGCTCCTACAATGAGCAGTTCTTC | CASTVDSSSYNEQFF
TRBJ1-2 | TRBD1 | 15 | many | TRBV4-1 | TGCGCCAGCCGCCCTGGGGACAGGGTATTTCGAGGCTACACCTTC | CASRPGDRVFRGYTF
TRBJ1-1 | . | 15 | . | TRBV9 | TGTGCCAGCACTCCCTTAGGACAGCAGAACACTGAAGCTTTCTTT | CASTPLGQQNTEAFF
TRBJ2-3 | TRBD1 | 14 | . | TRBV19 | TGTGCCAGTAGTACGGACAGGGGGCAATATACGCAGTATTTT | CASSTDRGQYTQYF
TRBJ2-5 | . | 17 | . | TRBV7-9 | TGTGCCAGCAGCTTAGAGCTTATAGGACTACTGAGGGAGACCCAGTACTTC | CASSLELIGLLRETQYF
TRBJ2-5 | . | 12 | . | TRBV30 | TGTGCCTGGAAAGCCAACCAAGAGACCCAGTACTTC | CAWKANQETQYF
TRBJ2-3 | TRBD2 | 15 | . | TRBV7-2 | TGTGCCAGCAGCCTCCACGGGACTAAAACAGATACGCAGTATTTT | CASSLHGTKTDTQYF
TRBJ2-7 | . | 13 | few | TRBV30 | TGTGCCTGGAGTATCGGGGTCTCCTACGAGCAGTACTTC | CAWSIGVSYEQYF
TRBJ2-7 | TRBD2 | 15 | . | TRBV6-5 | TGTGCCAGCAGCCTCAGGCTATCCGGGGGGGACGAGCAGTACTTC | CASSLRLSGGDEQYF
TRBJ1-1 | TRBD1 | 14 | . | TRBV3-1/TRBV3-2 | TGTGCCAGCAGCCAACCTGCTCGACAGGGTGAAGCTTTCTTT | CASSQPARQGEAFF